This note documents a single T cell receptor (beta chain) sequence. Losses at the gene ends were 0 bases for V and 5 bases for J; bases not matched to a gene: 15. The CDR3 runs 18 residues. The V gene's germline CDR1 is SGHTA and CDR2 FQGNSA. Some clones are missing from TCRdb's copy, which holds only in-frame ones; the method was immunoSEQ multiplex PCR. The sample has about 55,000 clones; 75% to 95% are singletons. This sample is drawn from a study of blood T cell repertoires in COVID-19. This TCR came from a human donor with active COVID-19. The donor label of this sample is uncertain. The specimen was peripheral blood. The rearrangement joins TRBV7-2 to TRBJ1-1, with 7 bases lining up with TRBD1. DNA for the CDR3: TGTGCCAGCAGCTTAGCGCTCCAGGGGGAGCTGGGAAGGACTGAAGCTTTCTTT. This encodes CASSLALQGELGRTEAFF. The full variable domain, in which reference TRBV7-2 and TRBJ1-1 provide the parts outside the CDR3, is GAGVSQSPSNKVTEKGKDVELRCDPISGHTALYWYRQSLGQGLEFLIYFQGNSAPDKSGLPSDRFSAERTGGSVSTLTIQRTQQEDSAVYLCASSLALQGELGRTEAFFGQGTRLTVV.